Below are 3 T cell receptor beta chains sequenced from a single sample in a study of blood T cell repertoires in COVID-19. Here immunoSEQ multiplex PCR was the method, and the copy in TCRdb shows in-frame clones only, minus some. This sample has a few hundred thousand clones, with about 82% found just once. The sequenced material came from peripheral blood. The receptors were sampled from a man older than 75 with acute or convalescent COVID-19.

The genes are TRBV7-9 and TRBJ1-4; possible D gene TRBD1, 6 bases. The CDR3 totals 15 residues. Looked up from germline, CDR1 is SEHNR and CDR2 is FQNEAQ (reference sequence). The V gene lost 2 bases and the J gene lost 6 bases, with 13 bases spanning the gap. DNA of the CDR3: TGTGCCAGCAGCTTACAGGGGACGAACGATGAAAAACTGTTTTTT. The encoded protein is CASSLQGTNDEKLFF.

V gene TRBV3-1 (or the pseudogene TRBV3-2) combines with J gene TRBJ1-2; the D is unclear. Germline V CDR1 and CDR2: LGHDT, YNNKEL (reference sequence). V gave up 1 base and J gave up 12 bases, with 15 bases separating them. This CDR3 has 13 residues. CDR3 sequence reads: CASSQGVREADTF. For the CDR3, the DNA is TGTGCCAGCAGCCAAGGGGTCCGGGAAGCGGACACCTTC.

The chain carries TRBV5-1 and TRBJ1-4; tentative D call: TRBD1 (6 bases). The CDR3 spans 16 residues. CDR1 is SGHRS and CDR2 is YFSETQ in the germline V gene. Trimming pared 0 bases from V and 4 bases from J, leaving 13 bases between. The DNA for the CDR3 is TGCGCCAGCAGCTTGGGGGACACTGGGGGTAATGAAAAACTGTTTTTT. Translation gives CASSLGDTGGNEKLFF.